The 5 T cell receptor beta chains listed next were all sequenced from one sample in a study of T-cell reconstitution after alpha-beta-depleted transplantation in children. Preparation of the TCRbeta library used unique molecular identifiers. Each CDR3 protein gets one entry after TCRdb re-called the PCR reads with MiXCR. The sample consists of 640,000 or so distinct CDR3 sequences, roughly 15% of them appearing once. The specimen was PBMCs from the stem cell graft donor, collected from the stem cell graft. These receptors all stem from a human donor who donated a stem cell graft to a child with acute myeloid leukemia.

This clonotype was recorded many times. J is TRBJ1-2 and V is TRBV29-1; D perhaps matches TRBD1 (5 bases). Germline V gives CDR1 SQVTM, CDR2 ANQGSEA. Trimming cost V 1 base and J 2 bases, with 11 bases left between them. This CDR3 is 14 amino acids long. In DNA form, the CDR3 reads TGCAGCGTTGAAGTGGCAGGGCCGAACTATGGCTACACCTTC. Protein product: CSVEVAGPNYGYTF. The full variable domain, its missing parts supplied by reference TRBV29-1 and TRBJ1-2, is SAVISQKPSRDICQRGTSLTIQCQVDSQVTMMFWYRQQPGQSLTLIATANQGSEATYESGFVIDKFPISRPNLTFSTLTVSNMSPEDSSIYLCSVEVAGPNYGYTFGSGTRLTVV.

This chain uses TRBV20-1 with TRBJ2-7; D might be TRBD2 (5 bases). This CDR3 is 15 amino acids long. Trimming took 2 bases from V and 1 from J, leaving 15 bases between them. Per the germline V gene, CDR1 is DFQATT and CDR2 is SNEGSKA (reference sequence). CDR3 DNA sequence: TGCAGTGCTAGATCTGGACTGGCCTTTTCCTACGAGCAGTACGTC. It yields the protein CSARSGLAFSYEQYV.

This chain uses TRBV10-3 with TRBJ2-7, with D possibly matching TRBD1 (5 bases). V lost 2 bases to trimming and J lost 0 bases, with 5 bases between them. Germline CDR1 reads ENHRY; CDR2 reads SYGVKD. The CDR3 has 13 residues. DNA for the CDR3: TGTGCCATCAGTGAGGACAGCTCCTACGAGCAGTACTTC. Translated, it gives CAISEDSSYEQYF.

V usage is TRBV12-3 or TRBV12-4 and J usage is TRBJ1-1, with D tentatively TRBD1 (6 bases). The V and J ends lost 2 bases and 3 bases respectively, with 22 bases between them. This CDR3 is 18 amino acids long. CDR3: CASSLFDTGTGGDTEAFF. CDR3 bases: TGTGCCAGCAGTTTATTCGACACAGGGACCGGTGGGGACACTGAAGCTTTCTTT.

This clonotype occurred many times. The chain uses TRBV7-2 and TRBJ2-2; no clear D. CDR3 length: 15 residues. Trimming took off 2 bases at V and 0 bases at J, with 7 bases between the two ends. Germline values: CDR1 SGHTA, CDR2 FQGNSA. CDR3 in DNA: TGTGCCAGCAGCTTACAACCGACGAACACCGGGGAGCTGTTTTTT. Its translation is CASSLQPTNTGELFF.